These 17 T cell receptor beta chains were all obtained from the same sample, sequenced in a study of high-grade serous ovarian cancer treatment subgroups. Tumor samples were taken before definitive surgery or chemotherapy. The data were produced by immunoSEQ multiplex PCR, yet TCRdb's version contains in-frame clones alone and is incomplete. In the table there are about 7,700 clones, approximately 70% of which are singletons. What was sequenced was tumor tissue. The receptors stem from a human donor with high-grade serous ovarian cancer.

The chain joins TRBV11-2 to TRBJ2-5, with 8 bases lining up with TRBD2. The J call is in doubt because the DNA end fits TRBJ2-7 better. The germline V gene encodes CDR1 SGHAT and CDR2 FQNNGV. CDR3 length: 14 amino acids. CDR3 region: CASSPGTSSYEQYF. CDR3 nucleotides: TGTGCCAGCAGTCCCGGGACTAGCTCCTACGAGCAGTACTTC.

The V call is TRBV11-2, the J call TRBJ2-3; unclear D gene. This CDR3 is 15 amino acids long. Trimming left V 1 base short and J 2 bases short, with 10 bases between. Germline CDR1 is SGHAT and CDR2 is FQNNGV. CDR3 DNA sequence: TGTGCCAGCAGCTTAGTTGGCAGTTTCACAGATACGCAGTATTTT. Translating gives CASSLVGSFTDTQYF.

J is TRBJ2-5 and V is TRBV16, with a possible D match to TRBD1 (5 bases). The better agreement between TRBJ2-7 and the DNA end casts doubt on the J call. The CDR3 sequence is 14 residues long. The V gene's germline CDR1 is KGHSY and CDR2 FQNENV. CDR3 amino acids: CASSQSGATYEQYF. CDR3 nucleotide sequence: TGTGCCAGCAGCCAATCAGGGGCTACCTACGAGCAGTACTTC.

The DNA for the CDR3 is TGTGCCAGCAGCCTAGGAGCGGGATCCAACGAGCAGTACTTC. Amino acid sequence: CASSLGAGSNEQYF. J is TRBJ2-7 and V is TRBV7-9; 7 nucleotides align to TRBD2. V was clipped by 5 bases and J by 5 bases; unmatched bases: 9. The CDR3 is 14 amino acids. In germline, CDR1 is SEHNR, CDR2 FQNEAQ (reference sequence).

The genes are TRBV10-3 and TRBJ1-1, with D maybe TRBD1 (5 bases). This CDR3 is 14 amino acids long. V lost 4 bases and J 2 bases, leaving 11 bases between the germline ends. Germline values: CDR1 ENHRY, CDR2 SYGVKD. The CDR3 sequence: CAISGQRLNTEAFF. In nucleotides, the CDR3 is TGTGCCATCAGTGGACAGCGACTCAACACTGAAGCTTTCTTT.

This chain uses TRBV7-3 with TRBJ1-4; perhaps TRBD1 as D (5 bases). The CDR3 runs 13 residues. Germline values: CDR1 SGHTA, CDR2 FQGTGA. Trimming pared 5 bases from V and 8 bases from J, leaving 12 bases between. The CDR3 DNA follows: TGTGCCAGCAGCCCCGGCGGGGCCGAAAAACTGTTTTTT. This codes for CASSPGGAEKLFF.

The V and J genes are TRBV4-1 and TRBJ1-2; maybe TRBD1 (5 bases). This CDR3 has 14 residues. Trimming removed 7 bases from V and 8 bases from J, with 20 bases in between. Germline assignment: CDR1 MGHRA and CDR2 YSYEKL. The CDR3 region has the DNA TGCGCCAGCACCCTCGGGGGGGGGTCGGGCGGCTACACCTTC. It translates to CASTLGGGSGGYTF.

J is TRBJ1-3 and V is TRBV19; 7 positions match TRBD1. The CDR3 has 16 residues. Germline V CDR1 and CDR2: LNHDA, SQIVND (reference sequence). V gave up 5 bases and J gave up 4 bases; unmatched junction bases: 11. In DNA form, the CDR3 reads TGTGCCAGTAGTGAACTTGACAGGGCGACGGGAAACACCATATATTTT. This gives the protein CASSELDRATGNTIYF.

The CDR3 here is CASSAKDRPGTEAFF. The CDR3 nucleotides are TGTGCCAGTAGTGCCAAGGACAGGCCAGGCACTGAAGCTTTCTTT. J is TRBJ1-1 and V is TRBV19, with 7 positions matching TRBD1. Germline V gene lookup returns CDR1 LNHDA and CDR2 SQIVND (reference sequence). Trimming removed 5 bases from V and 4 bases from J; junction bases left unmatched: 10. The CDR3 has 15 residues.

The chain recombines TRBV9 with TRBJ1-2; no clear D gene. This CDR3 spans 14 amino acids. Germline V gives CDR1 SGDLS, CDR2 YYNGEE. V was cut by 0 bases and J by 3 bases, with 9 bases left in between. The CDR3 protein is CASSVAQVDYGYTF. CDR3 in DNA: TGTGCCAGCAGCGTAGCTCAGGTCGACTATGGCTACACCTTC. The full variable domain, completed using reference TRBV9 and TRBJ1-2, is DSGVTQTPKHLITATGQRVTLRCSPRSGDLSVYWYQQSLDQGLQFLIQYYNGEERAKGNILERFSAQQFPDLHSELNLSSLELGDSALYFCASSVAQVDYGYTFGSGTRLTVV.

The chain is built from TRBV28 and TRBJ2-7, with unresolved D. Trimming stripped 1 base from V and 9 bases from J, with 10 bases between. The CDR3 length is 12 residues. In germline, CDR1 is MDHEN, CDR2 SYDVKM. The CDR3 spells CASSLLFQRQYF. The CDR3 bases are TGTGCCAGCAGTTTATTGTTCCAGAGGCAGTACTTC.

This rearrangement joins TRBV28 to TRBJ1-4, with a possible D match to TRBD1 (5 bases). This CDR3 spans 15 amino acids. CDR1 and CDR2 (germline): MDHEN, SYDVKM. Trimming removed 6 bases at V and 10 bases at J, with 21 bases between. The CDR3 loop is CASSFEGQGRVKLFF. The CDR3 DNA reads TGTGCCAGCAGCTTCGAGGGGCAGGGTCGAGTAAAACTGTTTTTT.

V is TRBV7-9 and J is TRBJ2-7; D perhaps matches TRBD1 (5 bases). In germline, CDR1 is SEHNR, CDR2 FQNEAQ (reference sequence). The ends were cut back, 5 bases at V and 5 bases at J, with 16 bases in the middle. This CDR3 has 14 amino acids. The DNA of the CDR3 is TGTGCCAGCAGCCCCCATCCAGGCAGGGACGAGCAGTACTTC. As protein: CASSPHPGRDEQYF.

The rearrangement uses TRBV7-2 and TRBJ1-1; no firm D call. Trimming stripped 5 bases from V and 3 bases from J, with 10 bases between. Germline assignment: CDR1 SGHTA and CDR2 FQGNSA. The CDR3 covers 13 residues. CDR3 in amino acids: CASSAAQYTEAFF. CDR3 in DNA: TGTGCCAGCAGCGCGGCCCAGTACACTGAAGCTTTCTTT.

This clone was found a few times. The chain employs TRBV7-2 and TRBJ1-5; perhaps TRBD1 as D (5 bases). The CDR3 is made up of 15 amino acids. The germline V and J ends were trimmed by 5 bases and 1 base, with 12 bases remaining between them. Germline assignment: CDR1 SGHTA and CDR2 FQGNSA. The CDR3 reads CASSPLRGSNQPQHF. For the CDR3, the DNA is TGTGCCAGCAGCCCTCTCCGGGGCAGCAATCAGCCCCAGCATTTT.

The CDR3 DNA sequence: TGTGCCAGCAGTGACTCGCAGGGGAGCACAGATACGCAGTATTTT. This sequence encodes CASSDSQGSTDTQYF. The chain links TRBV6-4 to TRBJ2-3; the D gene is possibly TRBD1 (6 bases). There are 15 residues in the CDR3. V was shortened by 0 bases and J by 0 bases, with 7 bases between the two germline ends. CDR1 and CDR2 (germline): MRHNA, SNTAGT.

The genes are TRBV5-1 and TRBJ2-3; 14 nucleotides match TRBD2. This CDR3 spans 18 amino acids. Germline V gene sequence: CDR1 SGHRS, CDR2 YFSETQ. After removal of 3 bases from V and 2 bases from J, the junction contained 8 bases not matched to a gene. CDR3 nucleotides: TGCGCCAGCAGCTCACTCGGACTAGCGGGAGGATCCACAGATACGCAGTATTTT. It codes for CASSSLGLAGGSTDTQYF.